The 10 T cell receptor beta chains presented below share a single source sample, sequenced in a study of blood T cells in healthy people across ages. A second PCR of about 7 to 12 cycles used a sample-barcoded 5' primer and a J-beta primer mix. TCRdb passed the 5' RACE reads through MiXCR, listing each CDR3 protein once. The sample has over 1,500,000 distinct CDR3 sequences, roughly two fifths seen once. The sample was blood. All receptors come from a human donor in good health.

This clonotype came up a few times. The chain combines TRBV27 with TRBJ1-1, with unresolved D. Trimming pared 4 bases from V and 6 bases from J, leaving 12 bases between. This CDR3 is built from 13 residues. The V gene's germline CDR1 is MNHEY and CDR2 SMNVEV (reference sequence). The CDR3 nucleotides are TGTGCCAGCAGTTCGCCGGCACCCGCTGAAGCTTTCTTT. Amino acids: CASSSPAPAEAFF.

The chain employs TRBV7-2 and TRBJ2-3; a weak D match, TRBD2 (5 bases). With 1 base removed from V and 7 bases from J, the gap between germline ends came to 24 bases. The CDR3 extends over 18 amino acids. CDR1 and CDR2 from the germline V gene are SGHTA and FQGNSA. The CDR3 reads CASSLGIRLSAGGNTQYF. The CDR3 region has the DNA TGTGCCAGCAGCTTAGGAATACGGTTGAGCGCGGGTGGCAATACGCAGTATTTT.

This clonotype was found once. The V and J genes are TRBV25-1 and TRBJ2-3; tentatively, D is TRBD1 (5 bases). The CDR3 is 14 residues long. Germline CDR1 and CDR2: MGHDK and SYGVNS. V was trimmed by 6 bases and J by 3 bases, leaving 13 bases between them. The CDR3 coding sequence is TGTGCCAGCAGAGCCCAGGGTTATACAGATACGCAGTATTTT. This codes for CASRAQGYTDTQYF.

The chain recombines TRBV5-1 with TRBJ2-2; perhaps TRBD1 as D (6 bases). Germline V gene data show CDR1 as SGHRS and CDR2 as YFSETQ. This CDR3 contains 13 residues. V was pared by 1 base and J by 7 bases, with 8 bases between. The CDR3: CASSLSGDGELFF. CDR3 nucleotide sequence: TGCGCCAGCAGCTTGTCAGGGGACGGGGAGCTGTTTTTT. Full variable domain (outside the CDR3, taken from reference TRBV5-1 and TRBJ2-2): KAGVTQTPRYLIKTRGQQVTLSCSPISGHRSVSWYQQTPGQGLQFLFEYFSETQRNKGNFPGRFSGRQFSNSRSEMNVSTLELGDSALYLCASSLSGDGELFFGEGSRLTVL.

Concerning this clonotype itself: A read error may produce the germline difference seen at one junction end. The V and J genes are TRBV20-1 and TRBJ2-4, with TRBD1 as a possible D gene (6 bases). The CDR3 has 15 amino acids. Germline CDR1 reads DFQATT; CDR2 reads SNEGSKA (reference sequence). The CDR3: CSAEDRDKGENTQYF. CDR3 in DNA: TGCAGTGCTGAAGACCGGGACAAGGGGGAAAACACTCAGTACTTC.

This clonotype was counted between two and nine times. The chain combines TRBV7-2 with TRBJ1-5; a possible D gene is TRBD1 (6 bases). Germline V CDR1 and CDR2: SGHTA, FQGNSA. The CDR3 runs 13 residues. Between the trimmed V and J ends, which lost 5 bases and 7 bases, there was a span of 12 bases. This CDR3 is CASSGSGDQPQHF. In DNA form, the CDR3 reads TGTGCCAGCAGCGGATCAGGGGACCAGCCCCAGCATTTT. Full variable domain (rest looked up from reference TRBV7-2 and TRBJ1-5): GAGVSQSPSNKVTEKGKDVELRCDPISGHTALYWYRQSLGQGLEFLIYFQGNSAPDKSGLPSDRFSAERTGGSVSTLTIQRTQQEDSAVYLCASSGSGDQPQHFGDGTRLSIL.

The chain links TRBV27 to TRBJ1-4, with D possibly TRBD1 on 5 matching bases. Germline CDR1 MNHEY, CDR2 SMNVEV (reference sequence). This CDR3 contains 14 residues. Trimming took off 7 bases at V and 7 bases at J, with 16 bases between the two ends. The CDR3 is CASNSGQLGEKLFF. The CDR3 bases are TGTGCCAGCAACTCAGGACAACTAGGTGAAAAACTGTTTTTT.

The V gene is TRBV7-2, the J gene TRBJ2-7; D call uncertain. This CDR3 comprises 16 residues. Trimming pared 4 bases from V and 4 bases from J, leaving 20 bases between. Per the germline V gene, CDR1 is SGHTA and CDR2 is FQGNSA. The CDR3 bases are TGTGCCAGCAGCTCGACTGGACCTACACCTACTTACGAGCAGTACTTC. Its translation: CASSSTGPTPTYEQYF.

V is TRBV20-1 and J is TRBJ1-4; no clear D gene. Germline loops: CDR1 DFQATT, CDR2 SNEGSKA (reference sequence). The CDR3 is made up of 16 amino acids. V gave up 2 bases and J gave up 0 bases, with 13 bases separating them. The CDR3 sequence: CSARNRGGTTNEKLFF. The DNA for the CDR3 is TGCAGTGCTAGAAACCGGGGAGGGACAACTAATGAAAAACTGTTTTTT.

CDR3 sequence: CASSIPGMGYTF. In DNA, the CDR3 is TGTGCCAGTAGTATACCCGGGATGGGCTACACCTTC. The rearrangement uses TRBV19 and TRBJ1-2; D remains ambiguous. Germline lookup yields CDR1 LNHDA and CDR2 SQIVND (reference sequence). Trimming removed 2 bases from V and 8 bases from J, with 9 bases in between. The CDR3 sequence is 12 residues long.